This T cell receptor (beta chain) was identified in a study of CD8+CD57+ T cells in acquired aplastic anemia. Study summary: Sorting CD4+ and CD8+ cells gave DNA averaging 3.2 ug. Mean read depth for CD4+ cells from healthy donors was approximately 10 million.

This clonotype was observed a single time. The antigen remains undetermined. The TCR beta profiling, which covered VDJ combination and CDR3 sequence, was carried out using genomic DNA as the template. In TCRdb, the reads were re-called with MiXCR into one record per CDR3 protein. The table lists hundreds of thousands of distinct CDR3 sequences, 65% to 75% of them singletons, with 3% to 4.5% in the top ten. Germline CDR1 is SGDLS and CDR2 is YYNGEE. Trimming took 1 base from V and 13 from J; bases not matched to a gene: 13. The CDR3 sequence is 14 residues long. Whole-study results and caveats: In CD8+ cells, Simpson's diversity showed no significant difference between patients and controls.

Sequencing input: sorted CD4+, CD8+, or CD8+CD57+ T cells (not recorded which) from PBMCs. This receptor was taken from a human donor in good health, serving as a control. The chain couples TRBV9 to TRBJ2-7, with 8 bases aligning to TRBD1. The chain's CDR3 is CASSVLTGTGEAYF. CDR3 DNA: TGTGCCAGCAGCGTACTAACCGGGACAGGAGAAGCTTACTTC. Full variable domain (outside the CDR3, taken from reference TRBV9 and TRBJ2-7): DSGVTQTPKHLITATGQRVTLRCSPRSGDLSVYWYQQSLDQGLQFLIQYYNGEERAKGNILERFSAQQFPDLHSELNLSSLELGDSALYFCASSVLTGTGEAYFGPGTRLTVT.